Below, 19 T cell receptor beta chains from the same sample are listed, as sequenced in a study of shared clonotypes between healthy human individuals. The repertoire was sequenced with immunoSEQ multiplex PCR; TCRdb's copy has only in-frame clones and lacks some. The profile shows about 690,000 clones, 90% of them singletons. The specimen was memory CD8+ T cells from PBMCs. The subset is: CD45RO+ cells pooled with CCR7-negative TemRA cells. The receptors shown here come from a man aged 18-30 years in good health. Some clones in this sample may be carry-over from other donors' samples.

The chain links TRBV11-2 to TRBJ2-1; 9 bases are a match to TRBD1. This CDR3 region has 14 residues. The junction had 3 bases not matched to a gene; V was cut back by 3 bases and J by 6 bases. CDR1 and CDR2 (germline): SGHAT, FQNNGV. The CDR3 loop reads CASSFGTGPNEQFF. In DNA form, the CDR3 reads TGTGCCAGCAGCTTCGGGACAGGGCCCAATGAGCAGTTCTTC.

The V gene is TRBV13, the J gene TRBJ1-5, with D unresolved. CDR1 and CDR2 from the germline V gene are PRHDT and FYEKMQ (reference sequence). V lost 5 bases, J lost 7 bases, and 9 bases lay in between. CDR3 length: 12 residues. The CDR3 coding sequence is TGTGCCAGCAGCCAAGGATTACAGCCCCAGCATTTT. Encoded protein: CASSQGLQPQHF.

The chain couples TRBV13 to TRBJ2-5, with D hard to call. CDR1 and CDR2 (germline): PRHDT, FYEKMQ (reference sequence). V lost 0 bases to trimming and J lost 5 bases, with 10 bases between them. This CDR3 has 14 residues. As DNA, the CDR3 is TGTGCCAGCAGCTTAGGACCGGACGGGGAGACCCAGTACTTC. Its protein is CASSLGPDGETQYF.

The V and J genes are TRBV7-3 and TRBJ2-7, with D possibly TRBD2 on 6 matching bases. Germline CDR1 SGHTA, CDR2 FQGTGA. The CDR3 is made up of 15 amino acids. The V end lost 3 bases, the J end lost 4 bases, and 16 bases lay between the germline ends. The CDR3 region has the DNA TGTGCCAGCAGCTTGACCCGAGGAGGGAGGTACGAGCAGTACTTC. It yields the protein CASSLTRGGRYEQYF.

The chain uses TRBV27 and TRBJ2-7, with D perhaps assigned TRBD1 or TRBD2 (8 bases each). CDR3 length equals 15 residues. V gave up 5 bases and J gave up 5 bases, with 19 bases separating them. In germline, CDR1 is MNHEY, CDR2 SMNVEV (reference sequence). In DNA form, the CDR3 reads TGTGCCAGCAGTGACCGAGGACAGGGACTAGACGAGCAGTACTTC. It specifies CASSDRGQGLDEQYF.

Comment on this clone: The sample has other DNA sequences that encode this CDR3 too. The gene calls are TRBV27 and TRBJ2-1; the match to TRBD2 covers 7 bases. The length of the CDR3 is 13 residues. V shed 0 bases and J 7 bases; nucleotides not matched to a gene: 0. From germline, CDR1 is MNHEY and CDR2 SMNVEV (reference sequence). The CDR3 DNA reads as TGTGCCAGCAGTTTATCCGGGGGGAATGAGCAGTTCTTC. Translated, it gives CASSLSGGNEQFF.

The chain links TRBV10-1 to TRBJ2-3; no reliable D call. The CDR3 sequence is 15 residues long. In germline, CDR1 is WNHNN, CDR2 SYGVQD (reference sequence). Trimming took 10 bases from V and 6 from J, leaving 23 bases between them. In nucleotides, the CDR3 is TGCGCCACCTCCGATCGCACCTCCCCCTTGGATACGCAGTATTTT. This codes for CATSDRTSPLDTQYF.

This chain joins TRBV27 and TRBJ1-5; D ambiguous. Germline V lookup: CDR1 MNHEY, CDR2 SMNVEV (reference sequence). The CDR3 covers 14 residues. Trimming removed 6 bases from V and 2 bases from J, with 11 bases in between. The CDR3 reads CASSLRVGNQPQHF. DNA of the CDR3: TGTGCCAGCAGCCTCCGGGTGGGCAATCAGCCCCAGCATTTT.

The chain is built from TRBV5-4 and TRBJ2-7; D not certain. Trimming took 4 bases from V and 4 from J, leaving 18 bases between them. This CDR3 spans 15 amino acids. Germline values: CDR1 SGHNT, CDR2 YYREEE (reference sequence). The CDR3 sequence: CASSDLLTETYEQYF. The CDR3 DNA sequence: TGTGCCAGCAGCGACCTCTTGACTGAAACATACGAGCAGTACTTC.

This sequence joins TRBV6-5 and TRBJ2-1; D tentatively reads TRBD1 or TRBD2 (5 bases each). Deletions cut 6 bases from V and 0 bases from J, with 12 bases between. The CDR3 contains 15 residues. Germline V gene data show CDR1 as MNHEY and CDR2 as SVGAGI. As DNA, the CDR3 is TGTGCCAGCAGGACGGGACGGTCCTCCTACAATGAGCAGTTCTTC. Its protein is CASRTGRSSYNEQFF.

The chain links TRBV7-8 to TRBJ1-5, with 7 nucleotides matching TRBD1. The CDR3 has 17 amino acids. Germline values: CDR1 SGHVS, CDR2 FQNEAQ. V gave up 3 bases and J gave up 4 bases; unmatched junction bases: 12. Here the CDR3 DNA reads TGTGCCAGCAGCTTTAGGGGGAGCAGGGGGGCTAATCAGCCCCAGCATTTT. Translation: CASSFRGSRGANQPQHF.

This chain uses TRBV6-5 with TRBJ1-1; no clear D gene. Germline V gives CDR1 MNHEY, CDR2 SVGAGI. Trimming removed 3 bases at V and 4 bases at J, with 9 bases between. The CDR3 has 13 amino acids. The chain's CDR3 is CASSYTKVTEAFF. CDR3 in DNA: TGTGCCAGCAGTTATACAAAAGTCACTGAAGCTTTCTTT.

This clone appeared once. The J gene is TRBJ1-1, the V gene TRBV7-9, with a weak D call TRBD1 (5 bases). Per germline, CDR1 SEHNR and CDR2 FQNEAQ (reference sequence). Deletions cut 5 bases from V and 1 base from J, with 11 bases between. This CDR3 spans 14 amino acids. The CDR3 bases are TGTGCCAGCAGCCATGTGGGGGGGAACACTGAAGCTTTCTTT. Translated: CASSHVGGNTEAFF.

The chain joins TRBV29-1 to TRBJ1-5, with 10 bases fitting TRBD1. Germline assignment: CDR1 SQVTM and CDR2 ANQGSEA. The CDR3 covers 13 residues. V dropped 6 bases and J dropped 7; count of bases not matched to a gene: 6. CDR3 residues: CSVWTGGVQPQHF. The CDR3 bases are TGCAGCGTCTGGACAGGGGGAGTCCAGCCCCAGCATTTT.

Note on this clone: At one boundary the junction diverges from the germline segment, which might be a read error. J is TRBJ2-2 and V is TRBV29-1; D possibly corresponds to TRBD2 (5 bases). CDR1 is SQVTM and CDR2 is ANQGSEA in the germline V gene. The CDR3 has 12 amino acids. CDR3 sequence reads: CGVLANTGELFF. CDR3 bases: TGCGGCGTACTAGCGAACACCGGGGAGCTGTTTTTT.

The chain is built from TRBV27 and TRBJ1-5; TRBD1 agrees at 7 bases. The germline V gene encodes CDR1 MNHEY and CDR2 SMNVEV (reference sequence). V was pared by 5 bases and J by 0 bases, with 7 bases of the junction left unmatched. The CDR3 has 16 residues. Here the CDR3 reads CASSARQGPSNQPQHF. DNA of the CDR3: TGTGCCAGCAGTGCCCGACAGGGACCTAGCAATCAGCCCCAGCATTTT.

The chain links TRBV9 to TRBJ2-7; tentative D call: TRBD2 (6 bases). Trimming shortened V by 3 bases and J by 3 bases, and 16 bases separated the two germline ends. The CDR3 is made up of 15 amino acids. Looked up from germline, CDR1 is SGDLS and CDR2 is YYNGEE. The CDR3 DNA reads TGTGCCAGCAGCGGGGGCCCTGGGCGGGGCTACGAGCAGTACTTC. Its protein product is CASSGGPGRGYEQYF.

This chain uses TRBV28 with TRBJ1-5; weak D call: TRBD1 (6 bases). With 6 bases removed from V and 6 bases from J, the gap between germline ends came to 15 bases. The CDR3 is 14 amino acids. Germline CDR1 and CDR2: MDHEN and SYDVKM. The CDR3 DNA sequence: TGTGCCAGCAGCTGGACAGTAACTAGTCAGCCCCAGCATTTT. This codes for CASSWTVTSQPQHF.

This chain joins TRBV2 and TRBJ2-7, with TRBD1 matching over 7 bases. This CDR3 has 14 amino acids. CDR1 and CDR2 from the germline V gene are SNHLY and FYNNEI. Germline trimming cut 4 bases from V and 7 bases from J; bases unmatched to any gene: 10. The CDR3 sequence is CASSVGQASWEQYF. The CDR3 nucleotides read TGTGCCAGCAGTGTTGGACAGGCCTCCTGGGAGCAGTACTTC. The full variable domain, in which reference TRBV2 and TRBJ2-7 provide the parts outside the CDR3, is EPEVTQTPSHQVTQMGQEVILRCVPISNHLYFYWYRQILGQKVEFLVSFYNNEISEKSEIFDDQFSVERPDGSNFTLKIRSTKLEDSAMYFCASSVGQASWEQYFGPGTRLTVT.